A single sample gave rise to the 20 T cell receptor beta chains below, sequenced in a study of blood T cell repertoires in COVID-19. Clones were sequenced by immunoSEQ multiplex PCR, and TCRdb holds only the in-frame ones, with some missing. The sample includes some 380,000 clones, about four fifths of them seen just once. Sequenced: peripheral blood. Source of these receptors: a human donor with acute or convalescent COVID-19. The donor label of this sample is uncertain.

V usage is TRBV6-5 and J usage is TRBJ2-1; 8 bases align to TRBD1. This CDR3 is built from 15 residues. V lost 4 bases to trimming and J lost 5 bases; unmatched junction nucleotides: 7. Germline V lookup: CDR1 MNHEY, CDR2 SVGAGI. The DNA of the CDR3 is TGTGCCAGCAGTTCGACCGGGACAGGTCACAATGAGCAGTTCTTC. It encodes CASSSTGTGHNEQFF.

The chain has TRBV2 and TRBJ2-7; D not certain. The germline V gene has CDR1 SNHLY and CDR2 FYNNEI. This CDR3 comprises 12 residues. V was cut by 2 bases and J by 9 bases, with 11 bases left in between. The CDR3 nucleotides are TGTGCCAGCAGTGAACCAGTTCGCGGGCAGTACTTC. This encodes CASSEPVRGQYF. Using reference TRBV2 and TRBJ2-7 for the parts outside the CDR3, the full variable domain is EPEVTQTPSHQVTQMGQEVILRCVPISNHLYFYWYRQILGQKVEFLVSFYNNEISEKSEIFDDQFSVERPDGSNFTLKIRSTKLEDSAMYFCASSEPVRGQYFGPGTRLTVT.

In its sample, this clone was seen once. The gene calls are TRBV6-1 and TRBJ1-6; D not certain. With 2 bases removed from V and 0 bases from J, the gap between germline ends came to 5 bases. The V gene's germline CDR1 is MNHNS and CDR2 SASEGT. The CDR3 loop spans 15 amino acids. The CDR3 DNA is TGTGCCAGCAGTGAAAGCCCCTCCTATAATTCACCCCTCCACTTT. Amino acids: CASSESPSYNSPLHF.

This chain's CDR3 is CASSSRGGDYNEQFF. The CDR3, as DNA: TGTGCCAGTAGTTCCCGGGGGGGAGATTACAATGAGCAGTTCTTC. V and J are TRBV19 and TRBJ2-1, with 8 bases lining up with TRBD2. Germline lookup yields CDR1 LNHDA and CDR2 SQIVND (reference sequence). This CDR3 has 15 residues. The J segment lost 4 bases and the V segment lost 5 bases, leaving 7 bases of the junction unmatched. Complete variable domain (other parts from reference TRBV19 and TRBJ2-1): DGGITQSPKYLFRKEGQNVTLSCEQNLNHDAMYWYRQDPGQGLRLIYYSQIVNDFQKGDIAEGYSVSREKKESFPLTVTSAQKNPTAFYLCASSSRGGDYNEQFFGPGTRLTVL.

The chain recombines TRBV4-1 with TRBJ2-1; 13 bases are shared with TRBD2. CDR1 is MGHRA and CDR2 is YSYEKL in the germline V gene. After removal of 2 bases from V and 6 bases from J, the junction contained 7 bases not matched to a gene. There are 17 residues in the CDR3. The CDR3 region is CASSQSRTSGSINEQFF. The CDR3, as DNA: TGCGCCAGCAGCCAATCGCGGACTAGCGGGAGTATCAATGAGCAGTTCTTC.

V and J are TRBV20-1 and TRBJ2-5, with D perhaps matching TRBD1 (5 bases). There are 13 residues in the CDR3. Germline V gene data show CDR1 as DFQATT and CDR2 as SNEGSKA (reference sequence). Trimming pared 3 bases from V and 13 bases from J, leaving 21 bases between. The chain's CDR3 is CSASGANLYEPYF. The CDR3 DNA follows: TGCAGTGCTAGTGGGGCGAATTTATATGAACCGTACTTC.

The genes are TRBV19 and TRBJ1-4; 8 bases fit TRBD1. This CDR3 spans 14 amino acids. Germline lookup yields CDR1 LNHDA and CDR2 SQIVND (reference sequence). The J segment lost 8 bases and the V segment lost 9 bases, leaving 11 bases of the junction unmatched. CDR3 amino acids: CASSDRGRVEKLFF. As DNA, the CDR3 is TGTGCCAGCTCAGACAGGGGAAGAGTGGAAAAACTGTTTTTT. Full variable domain (outside the CDR3, taken from reference TRBV19 and TRBJ1-4): DGGITQSPKYLFRKEGQNVTLSCEQNLNHDAMYWYRQDPGQGLRLIYYSQIVNDFQKGDIAEGYSVSREKKESFPLTVTSAQKNPTAFYLCASSDRGRVEKLFFGSGTQLSVL.

This clone has more than one count but fewer than ten. V is TRBV6-5 and J is TRBJ1-1; 8 nucleotides line up with TRBD1. The J segment lost 6 bases and the V segment lost 6 bases, leaving 6 bases of the junction unmatched. The CDR3 totals 13 residues. Germline V gives CDR1 MNHEY, CDR2 SVGAGI. The chain's CDR3 is CASSLDRGPEAFF. For the CDR3, the DNA is TGTGCCAGCAGCCTCGACAGGGGCCCTGAAGCTTTCTTT.

This clone was seen more than once but under ten times. The chain carries TRBV15 and TRBJ1-5; 8 bases are a match to TRBD1. This CDR3 is 16 amino acids long. The ends lost 0 bases at V and 4 bases at J; junction bases unmatched: 5. Germline V lookup: CDR1 LNHNV, CDR2 YYDKDF (reference sequence). The CDR3 is CATSREGWTGNQPQHF. CDR3 coding DNA: TGTGCCACCAGCAGAGAGGGCTGGACAGGGAATCAGCCCCAGCATTTT.

This clone was observed a single time. CDR3 nucleotide sequence: TGTGCCAGCCGCCTTAATCCCCAGGGAGGCACTGAAGCTTTCTTT. Amino acid sequence: CASRLNPQGGTEAFF. This rearrangement joins TRBV6-6 to TRBJ1-1; D possibly corresponds to TRBD1 (5 bases). Germline CDR1 and CDR2: MNHNY and SVGAGI (reference sequence). The CDR3 contains 15 residues. Trimming shortened V by 8 bases and J by 4 bases, and 20 bases separated the two germline ends.

V usage is TRBV5-1 and J usage is TRBJ1-1; D is perhaps TRBD1 (6 bases). Looked up from germline, CDR1 is SGHRS and CDR2 is YFSETQ. V was trimmed by 3 bases and J by 0 bases, leaving 12 bases between them. This CDR3 contains 15 residues. CDR3 DNA sequence: TGCGCCAGCAGCTACTTGACAGGAATGAACACTGAAGCTTTCTTT. Its protein product is CASSYLTGMNTEAFF.

V and J are TRBV10-2 and TRBJ2-1; a weak D match, TRBD1 (5 bases). The germline gives CDR1 WSHSY, CDR2 SAAADI. V gave up 7 bases and J gave up 0 bases, with 16 bases separating them. The CDR3 loop spans 16 amino acids. CDR3 sequence: CASMGLALFSYNEQFF. The CDR3 DNA follows: TGCGCCAGCATGGGGCTTGCACTCTTCTCCTACAATGAGCAGTTCTTC.

The chain is built from TRBV27 and TRBJ1-5; a weak D match, TRBD1 (6 bases). CDR3 length: 15 amino acids. Germline V lookup: CDR1 MNHEY, CDR2 SMNVEV (reference sequence). V dropped 4 bases and J dropped 5 bases, with 15 bases sitting between them. The CDR3 DNA reads as TGTGCCAGCAGTTCATACGGCAGGGGTGATCAGCCCCAGCATTTT. Its translation is CASSSYGRGDQPQHF.

The rearrangement links TRBV11-2 to TRBJ1-6; TRBD1 agrees at 10 bases. V shed 4 bases and J 5 bases; nucleotides not matched to a gene: 8. The CDR3 sequence is 17 residues long. Germline V CDR1 and CDR2: SGHAT, FQNNGV. In DNA, the CDR3 is TGTGCCAGCAGCTACCGGACCGGGACAGGGGATAATTCACCCCTCCACTTT. Protein: CASSYRTGTGDNSPLHF.

This clone was seen only once. The chain employs TRBV10-3 and TRBJ1-3; 8 bases align to TRBD1. The length of the CDR3 is 19 residues. Germline V gene lookup returns CDR1 ENHRY and CDR2 SYGVKD. The ends lost 6 bases at V and 5 bases at J; junction bases unmatched: 21. The CDR3 DNA sequence: TGTGCCATCAGCTGGAGAGCAGGGGGCGCGCACGATGGAAGAAACACCATATATTTT. This sequence encodes CAISWRAGGAHDGRNTIYF.

This clone was seen only a few times. The chain recombines TRBV5-1 with TRBJ2-7, with TRBD1 identical over 8 bases. Germline CDR1 and CDR2: SGHRS and YFSETQ. Trimming at V came to 0 bases and at J to 2 bases, leaving 1 base not matched to a gene. The CDR3 extends over 14 amino acids. CDR3 residues: CASSLGDRTYEQYF. The CDR3 bases are TGCGCCAGCAGCTTGGGGGACAGGACCTACGAGCAGTACTTC.

This clone was counted a few times. This chain's CDR3 is CASLQTGRYGYTF. CDR3 DNA sequence: TGCGCCAGCCTACAGACAGGACGCTATGGCTACACCTTC. This chain connects TRBV10-2 to TRBJ1-2; possible D gene TRBD1, 6 bases. Germline V gives CDR1 WSHSY, CDR2 SAAADI. The CDR3 is 13 residues long. V gave up 8 bases and J gave up 4 bases, with 14 bases separating them.

This chain links TRBV24-1 with TRBJ1-2; 7 bases map to TRBD1. This CDR3 comprises 14 residues. The V and J ends lost 5 bases and 3 bases, in that order; junction bases with no gene match: 5. The germline V gene encodes CDR1 KGHDR and CDR2 SFDVKD. The CDR3 protein is CATSGLDRYYGYTF. The DNA for the CDR3 is TGTGCCACCAGTGGCTTGGACAGGTACTATGGCTACACCTTC.

This sequence joins TRBV28 and TRBJ1-2; D perhaps matches TRBD1 (6 bases). The germline V gene encodes CDR1 MDHEN and CDR2 SYDVKM. The CDR3 is made up of 17 amino acids. The germline V and J ends were trimmed by 6 bases and 3 bases, with 23 bases remaining between them. DNA for the CDR3: TGTGCCAGCAGCCCATCGGACAGCAGAAGTTCAGACTATGGCTACACCTTC. This codes for CASSPSDSRSSDYGYTF.

This clone has a single count. The chain employs TRBV6-1 and TRBJ1-2; tentative D call: TRBD1 (5 bases). Germline V gene lookup returns CDR1 MNHNS and CDR2 SASEGT. Trimming stripped 2 bases from V and 2 bases from J, with 9 bases between. This CDR3 contains 14 residues. The CDR3 DNA reads as TGTGCCAGCAGTGAAATAAACAGGAACTATGGCTACACCTTC. It codes for CASSEINRNYGYTF.